Listed below are T cell receptor beta chains from one sample, sequenced in a study of shared clonotypes between healthy human individuals. The data were produced by immunoSEQ multiplex PCR, yet TCRdb's version contains in-frame clones alone and is incomplete. The sample lists about 680,000 clones, approximately 73% occurring once. Specimen: memory CD4+ T cells sorted from blood. Receptor source: a woman aged 25 to 39 in good health. Each CDR3 is given with its conserved first and last residue. Each record gives: J gene, D gene, V gene, clone size, CDR3 DNA, CDR3 protein. D genes are given only for firm matches. Clone size is stated in some rows and not others, as once, few, many or a class when expanded.

j_call: TRBJ1-5; d_call: NA; v_call: TRBV19; clone_size: NA; cdr3_nt: TGTGCCAGTAGTAGACAGAGTAGGCAGCCCCAGCATTTT; cdr3_aa: CASSRQSRQPQHF
j_call: TRBJ2-5; d_call: NA; v_call: TRBV27; clone_size: NA; cdr3_nt: TGTGCCAGCAGTTTATCGGGGAAACCCGTCAGGGAGACCCAGTACTTC; cdr3_aa: CASSLSGKPVRETQYF
j_call: TRBJ2-5; d_call: NA; v_call: TRBV20-1; clone_size: NA; cdr3_nt: TGCAGTGCTAGAGATTGGGAGACCCAGTACTTC; cdr3_aa: CSARDWETQYF
j_call: TRBJ2-7; d_call: NA; v_call: TRBV6-1; clone_size: once; cdr3_nt: TGTGCCAGCCAGTGGGGGGCCGGGACTTCGTACGAGCAGTACTTC; cdr3_aa: CASQWGAGTSYEQYF
j_call: TRBJ2-3; d_call: TRBD2; v_call: TRBV4-2; clone_size: once; cdr3_nt: TGTGCCAGCAGCCCCCTGACTAGCGGGAGACTCACAGATACGCAGTATTTT; cdr3_aa: CASSPLTSGRLTDTQYF
j_call: TRBJ2-5; d_call: NA; v_call: TRBV18; clone_size: NA; cdr3_nt: TGTGCCAGCTCTCCCAGGGGCCGTGGGGAGACCCAGTACTTC; cdr3_aa: CASSPRGRGETQYF
j_call: TRBJ2-1; d_call: TRBD2; v_call: TRBV7-2; clone_size: NA; cdr3_nt: TGTGCCAGCAGCTTTGGCGGGGGTGCGGCCAATGAGCAGTTCTTC; cdr3_aa: CASSFGGGAANEQFF
j_call: TRBJ2-1; d_call: NA; v_call: TRBV7-2; clone_size: NA; cdr3_nt: TGTGCCAGCAGCCCATCGTGGGCCTACAATGAGCAGTTCTTC; cdr3_aa: CASSPSWAYNEQFF
j_call: TRBJ1-4; d_call: NA; v_call: TRBV11-2; clone_size: NA; cdr3_nt: TGTGCCAGCAGCCGAGGACAGTTAAATGAAAAACTGTTTTTT; cdr3_aa: CASSRGQLNEKLFF
j_call: TRBJ2-3; d_call: NA; v_call: TRBV25-1; clone_size: NA; cdr3_nt: TGTGCCAGCAGAGCTGCGCTGGCCACAGATACGCAGTATTTT; cdr3_aa: CASRAALATDTQYF
j_call: TRBJ2-3; d_call: NA; v_call: TRBV11-2; clone_size: NA; cdr3_nt: TGTGCCAGCAGCTTAGTGGTAAATACGCAGTATTTT; cdr3_aa: CASSLVVNTQYF
j_call: TRBJ1-1; d_call: NA; v_call: TRBV11-2; clone_size: NA; cdr3_nt: TGTGCCAGCAGCTTCGGGGGCGTCAACACTGAAGCTTTCTTT; cdr3_aa: CASSFGGVNTEAFF
j_call: TRBJ2-7; d_call: NA; v_call: TRBV5-6; clone_size: NA; cdr3_nt: TGTGCCAGCAGCTCCTCTTGGGGAGGAGAAAACGAGCAGTACTTC; cdr3_aa: CASSSSWGGENEQYF
j_call: TRBJ2-7; d_call: NA; v_call: TRBV9; clone_size: NA; cdr3_nt: TGTGCCAGCAGCGTAGTCGCGAGCTCCTACGAGCAGTACTTC; cdr3_aa: CASSVVASSYEQYF
j_call: TRBJ2-3; d_call: TRBD2; v_call: TRBV6-6; clone_size: NA; cdr3_nt: TGTGCCAGCAGTTACGGGACTAGTCCCACAGATACGCAGTATTTT; cdr3_aa: CASSYGTSPTDTQYF
j_call: TRBJ1-5; d_call: TRBD1; v_call: TRBV11-2; clone_size: few; cdr3_nt: TGTGCCAGCAGCCCAGGGGGCGGACAGCCCCAGCATTTT; cdr3_aa: CASSPGGGQPQHF
j_call: TRBJ1-3; d_call: TRBD1; v_call: TRBV9; clone_size: NA; cdr3_nt: TGTGCCAGCAGCCCCGGACAGGGACGCTCTGGAAACACCATATATTTT; cdr3_aa: CASSPGQGRSGNTIYF
j_call: TRBJ2-7; d_call: NA; v_call: TRBV11-2; clone_size: few; cdr3_nt: TGTGCCAGCAGCTTAGATTATCGGGAAGGGCCTAAAGGGAACTTC; cdr3_aa: CASSLDYREGPKGNF
j_call: TRBJ1-5; d_call: NA; v_call: TRBV28; clone_size: NA; cdr3_nt: TGTGCCAGCAGTGGGGGTGAGCAAAATCAGCCCCAGCATTTT; cdr3_aa: CASSGGEQNQPQHF
j_call: TRBJ2-2; d_call: NA; v_call: TRBV6-5; clone_size: NA; cdr3_nt: TGTGCCAGCAGGACGGGCACCGGGGAGCTGTTTTTT; cdr3_aa: CASRTGTGELFF
j_call: TRBJ1-5; d_call: NA; v_call: TRBV19; clone_size: NA; cdr3_nt: TGTGCCAGTAGAGAGACAGGTGGCAATCAGCCCCAGCATTTT; cdr3_aa: CASRETGGNQPQHF
j_call: TRBJ2-1; d_call: NA; v_call: TRBV6-1; clone_size: NA; cdr3_nt: TGTGCCAGCAGTGAAATCGGCAAAACAGGGTTCTTC; cdr3_aa: CASSEIGKTGFF
j_call: TRBJ2-2; d_call: TRBD2; v_call: TRBV18; clone_size: NA; cdr3_nt: TGTGCCAGCTCACCGGGAAGACTAGCCGGGGGTCGTCGGGAGCTGTTTTTT; cdr3_aa: CASSPGRLAGGRRELFF
j_call: TRBJ1-1; d_call: TRBD1; v_call: TRBV5-1; clone_size: NA; cdr3_nt: TGCGCCAGCAGCAACGGACAGGTAACTGAAGCTTTCTTT; cdr3_aa: CASSNGQVTEAFF
j_call: TRBJ2-7; d_call: TRBD2; v_call: TRBV2; clone_size: few; cdr3_nt: TGTGCCAGCAGTGAACGGGCTAATAGCGGGGGGGAGCAGTACTTC; cdr3_aa: CASSERANSGGEQYF
j_call: TRBJ1-1; d_call: NA; v_call: TRBV19; clone_size: NA; cdr3_nt: TGTGCCAGTATAGGTCCGGGGGGACGCACTGAAGCTTTCTTT; cdr3_aa: CASIGPGGRTEAFF
j_call: TRBJ2-7; d_call: TRBD2; v_call: TRBV10-3; clone_size: NA; cdr3_nt: TGTGCCATCAGTGACTCACCCGTACTAGCGGGAGCCTACGAGCAGTACTTC; cdr3_aa: CAISDSPVLAGAYEQYF
j_call: TRBJ2-7; d_call: NA; v_call: TRBV27; clone_size: NA; cdr3_nt: TGTGCCAGCGCGAATTTAGGGACCAGCCCTTACGAGCAGTACTTC; cdr3_aa: CASANLGTSPYEQYF
j_call: TRBJ2-7; d_call: NA; v_call: TRBV28; clone_size: NA; cdr3_nt: TGTGCCAGCACCGCAGGGGGGTCATTGTCCTACGAGCAGTACTTC; cdr3_aa: CASTAGGSLSYEQYF
j_call: TRBJ2-7; d_call: NA; v_call: TRBV11-2; clone_size: few; cdr3_nt: TGTGCCAGCAGCTTAGGGGGACTCTCCTACGAGCAGTACTTC; cdr3_aa: CASSLGGLSYEQYF
j_call: TRBJ1-1; d_call: NA; v_call: TRBV2; clone_size: many; cdr3_nt: TGTGCCAGCAGAGTTTCAATGAACACTGAAGCTTTCTTT; cdr3_aa: CASRVSMNTEAFF
j_call: TRBJ2-3; d_call: TRBD2; v_call: TRBV27; clone_size: once; cdr3_nt: TGTGCCAGCAGACCTAGCGGGGTTACAGATACGCAGTATTTT; cdr3_aa: CASRPSGVTDTQYF
j_call: TRBJ2-5; d_call: NA; v_call: TRBV6-1; clone_size: NA; cdr3_nt: TGTGCCAGCAGTGAATTTAAGGGGGGGGAGACCCAGTACTTC; cdr3_aa: CASSEFKGGETQYF
j_call: TRBJ2-5; d_call: NA; v_call: TRBV7-6; clone_size: NA; cdr3_nt: TGTGCCAGCAGCGGCCGGGGGGAGACCCAGTACTTC; cdr3_aa: CASSGRGETQYF
j_call: TRBJ2-3; d_call: TRBD1; v_call: TRBV5-8; clone_size: NA; cdr3_nt: TGTGCCAGCAGCCGACGGACAGGGTCGACAGATACGCAGTATTTT; cdr3_aa: CASSRRTGSTDTQYF
j_call: TRBJ2-1; d_call: TRBD2; v_call: TRBV4-2; clone_size: NA; cdr3_nt: TGTGCCAGCAGCCAAGATCAAGCGGGAGAGCACAATGAGCAGTTCTTC; cdr3_aa: CASSQDQAGEHNEQFF